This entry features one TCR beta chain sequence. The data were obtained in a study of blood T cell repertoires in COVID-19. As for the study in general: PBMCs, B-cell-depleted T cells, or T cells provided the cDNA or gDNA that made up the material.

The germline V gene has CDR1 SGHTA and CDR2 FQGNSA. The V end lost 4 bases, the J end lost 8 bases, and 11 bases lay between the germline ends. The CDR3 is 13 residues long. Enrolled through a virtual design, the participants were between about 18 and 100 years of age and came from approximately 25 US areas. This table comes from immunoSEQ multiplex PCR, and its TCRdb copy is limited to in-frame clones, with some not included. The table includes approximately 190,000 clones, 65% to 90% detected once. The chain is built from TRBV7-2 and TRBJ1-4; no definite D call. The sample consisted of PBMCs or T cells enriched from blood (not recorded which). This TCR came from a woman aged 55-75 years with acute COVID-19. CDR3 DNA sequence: TGTGCCAGCAGCTCGAGGATAAGAGAAAAACTGTTTTTT. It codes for CASSSRIREKLFF. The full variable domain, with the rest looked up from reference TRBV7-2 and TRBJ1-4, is GAGVSQSPSNKVTEKGKDVELRCDPISGHTALYWYRQSLGQGLEFLIYFQGNSAPDKSGLPSDRFSAERTGGSVSTLTIQRTQQEDSAVYLCASSSRIREKLFFGSGTQLSVL.